A selection of T cell receptor beta chains follows, all from one sample in a study of T cells in Graves' hyperthyroidism and ophthalmopathy. One entry per CDR3 protein, called by TCRdb with MiXCR from the multiplex PCR reads. Counted here are about 590,000 distinct CDR3 sequences, more than 15% occurring once; the ten biggest clones make up under 8%. The material sequenced was blood. The receptors shown here come from a woman aged 30 to 39 with Graves' hyperthyroidism. Both conserved end residues are part of each CDR3. A D gene is named only where the DNA matches it firmly. Some rows have no size entry. The others give once, few or many, or a class for an expanded clone.

v_gene	len	abundance	d_gene	j_gene	CDR3aa	CDR3nt
TRBV30	16	many	TRBD2	TRBJ2-1	CAWSVRTSILYNEQFF	TGTGCCTGGAGTGTAAGGACTAGCATACTATACAATGAGCAGTTCTTC
TRBV5-1	15	many	-	TRBJ2-1	CASTSGPGAYNEQFF	TGCGCCAGCACCTCCGGGCCGGGGGCCTACAATGAGCAGTTCTTC
TRBV6-1	16	-	TRBD2	TRBJ2-1	CASSYTLAGAYNEQFF	TGTGCCAGCAGCTATACACTAGCGGGGGCTTACAATGAGCAGTTCTTC
TRBV6-1	16	-	TRBD1	TRBJ1-5	CTSTNAGGPVNQPQHF	TGTACCAGCACAAATGCAGGGGGGCCCGTAAATCAGCCCCAGCATTTT
TRBV20-1	14	many	-	TRBJ2-7	CSAKTETLSYEQYF	TGCAGTGCTAAGACAGAGACCCTCTCCTACGAGCAGTACTTC
TRBV4-2	18	once	TRBD2	TRBJ2-1	CASSQRMASGGLFNEQFF	TGTGCCAGCAGCCAAAGGATGGCTAGCGGGGGCCTTTTTAATGAGCAGTTCTTC
TRBV19	15	few	-	TRBJ2-2	CASSMGRSGAGELFF	TGTGCCAGTAGTATGGGACGTTCGGGAGCCGGGGAGCTGTTTTTT
TRBV10-3	17	many	TRBD2	TRBJ2-1	CAISGRLAGARYNEQFF	TGTGCCATCAGTGGCAGACTAGCGGGTGCACGATACAATGAGCAGTTCTTC
TRBV7-3	13	many	-	TRBJ2-1	CVEPPASYNEQFF	TGTGTCGAGCCCCCGGCCTCGTACAATGAGCAGTTCTTC
TRBV6-2/TRBV6-3	13	many	-	TRBJ2-3	CASSYYGPDTQYF	TGTGCCAGCAGTTACTACGGGCCAGATACGCAGTATTTT
TRBV20-1	16	many	TRBD1	TRBJ1-2	CSARDSRGRGPYGYTF	TGCAGTGCTAGAGATTCTCGGGGAAGGGGGCCATATGGCTACACCTTC
TRBV6-2/TRBV6-3	15	-	-	TRBJ1-5	CASSSPQGKYQPQHF	TGTGCCAGCAGTTCCCCCCAGGGGAAGTATCAGCCCCAGCATTTT
TRBV9	14	-	-	TRBJ2-1	CASSVERSYNEQFF	TGTGCCAGCAGCGTAGAGCGCAGCTACAATGAGCAGTTCTTC
TRBV20-1	15	many	-	TRBJ2-1	CSARSWTHSYNEQFF	TGCAGTGCTAGATCTTGGACTCACTCCTACAATGAGCAGTTCTTC
TRBV20-1	15	many	TRBD2	TRBJ2-1	CSARGQRESYNEQFF	TGCAGTGCTAGAGGTCAGCGGGAGTCCTACAATGAGCAGTTCTTC
TRBV7-9	15	many	-	TRBJ2-3	CASSSPGTNTDTQYF	TGTGCCAGCAGCTCGCCCGGGACAAACACAGATACGCAGTATTTT
TRBV10-3	15	few	-	TRBJ2-3	CAIGLSGGGTDTQYF	TGTGCCATCGGACTATCCGGAGGAGGTACAGATACGCAGTATTTT
TRBV20-1	15	many	TRBD2	TRBJ2-7	CSAPQGLADSYEQYF	TGCAGTGCTCCCCAAGGACTAGCGGATTCCTACGAGCAGTACTTC
TRBV2	14	-	-	TRBJ1-5	CASSDVGGNQPQHF	TGTGCCAGCAGTGATGTCGGGGGCAATCAGCCCCAGCATTTT
TRBV10-2	14	-	-	TRBJ1-1	CASSRTDRNTEAFF	TGCGCCAGCAGTAGGACAGATAGGAACACTGAAGCTTTCTTT
TRBV20-1	15	-	-	TRBJ2-3	CSAEFRPSAGDTQYF	TGCAGTGCGGAGTTTCGGCCTAGCGCGGGAGATACGCAGTATTTT
TRBV10-3	14	few	-	TRBJ2-3	CAISDRAGTDTQYF	TGTGCCATCAGTGACCGGGCGGGCACAGATACGCAGTATTTT
TRBV4-3	15	many	-	TRBJ2-5	CASSQDQGFWQTQYF	TGCGCCAGCAGCCAAGATCAAGGGTTCTGGCAGACCCAGTACTTC
TRBV18	12	-	-	TRBJ2-7	CASIGDSYEQYF	TGTGCCAGCATAGGGGACTCCTACGAGCAGTACTTC
TRBV29-1	13	many	-	TRBJ1-2	CSVHGTTGYGYTF	TGCAGCGTACACGGGACAACGGGCTATGGCTACACCTTC
TRBV6-1	18	many	TRBD2	TRBJ2-7	CASIRSGVDSGASYEQYF	TGTGCCAGCATCCGCTCGGGGGTGGATAGCGGGGCCTCCTACGAGCAGTACTTC